This TCR beta chain was documented in a study of shared clonotypes between healthy human individuals. Study as a whole: The study drew on a couple of women and a few men aged 18 to 49 as donors. Study-wide results and limits: Rarefaction revealed incomplete sorted-subset sequencing despite large depth. In this cohort, only blood was sampled, and tissue repertoires likely differ.

Assay used: immunoSEQ multiplex PCR; TCRdb lists only in-frame clones, some missing. The sample has some 1 million clones, about 77% seen once; the top ten hold over 1.3%. Germline lookup yields CDR1 SGDLS and CDR2 YYNGEE. This CDR3 has 13 residues. With 3 bases removed from V and 5 bases from J, the gap between germline ends came to 12 bases. A note on this clone: The antigen is not known.

The study enrolled healthy HIV-negative adults without recent acute infections or vaccinations as donors. This chain connects TRBV9 to TRBJ2-7, with D possibly TRBD2 on 5 matching bases. This TCR was sampled from a man between 18 and 29 years old in good health. The sequencing sample was made of memory CD4+ T cells sorted from blood. The sample's subset: CD45RA-negative fraction. The CDR3 reads CASSASGSDEQYF. CDR3 nucleotide sequence: TGTGCCAGCAGCGCTTCGGGGAGCGACGAGCAGTACTTC.